The clone carrying this T cell receptor (beta chain) showed up just once. Since all of the isolated RNA was reverse transcribed, expressed TCRB transcripts were what got sequenced. Measured with immunoSEQ multiplex PCR; TCRdb has only the in-frame clones, and not every one. The table records about 40,000 clones, around half of them present only once. The data derive from a study of beta chain features in type 1 diabetes. The CDR3 is made up of 15 amino acids. Trimming removed 3 bases from V and 9 bases from J; junction bases left unmatched: 9. CDR1 SGHRS and CDR2 YFSETQ come from the germline V gene. The specimen sequenced was central memory CD4+ T cells from blood. The chain couples TRBV5-1 to TRBJ2-1, with 10 bases that match TRBD2. This TCR was sampled from a woman aged 18-29 years in good health. The CDR3 coding sequence is TGCGCCAGCAGCTCGAAAGCGGGGGGGCCTAGTGAGCAGTTCTTC. It is translated as CASSSKAGGPSEQFF. The variable domain in full, completed from reference TRBV5-1 and TRBJ2-1, reads KAGVTQTPRYLIKTRGQQVTLSCSPISGHRSVSWYQQTPGQGLQFLFEYFSETQRNKGNFPGRFSGRQFSNSRSEMNVSTLELGDSALYLCASSSKAGGPSEQFFGPGTRLTVL.